This T cell receptor (beta chain) was retrieved from a study (dated by TCRdb to the mid-2010s). Background for the entire study: Whether tumor-infiltrating Tregs in breast cancer are recruited from blood Tregs or converted in situ from other CD4+ T cell subsets was tested.

Memory CD4+ T cells were isolated as CD4+CD45RO+CD25- cells. Tregs, naive and memory CD4+ T cells from tumor, blood and ipsilateral draining lymph nodes of about five breast cancer patients underwent full-length TCR alpha and beta sequencing. Tumor tissue and lymph nodes obtained from ipsilateral axillary dissection were perfused with PBS, minced and then digested with collagenase I and hyaluronidase. Ficoll density gradient centrifugation was used to isolate mononuclear cells from lymph nodes or from over 40 ml of peripheral blood. Sorted cell populations were confirmed by FACS to exceed 90% purity. Notes on this clonotype: Its antigen is not yet known. One junction end does not reproduce the germline sequence, and a read error may be involved.

Full-length TCR variable regions were amplified by 5' RACE PCR with constant-region reverse primers, followed by semi-nested PCR with Nested Universal Primer A. Using the ReliaPrep RNA Cell Miniprep System, total RNA was extracted, and the SMARTer RACE 5'/3' Kit was then used to reverse transcribe the RNA into 5'RACE-ready cDNA. An Illumina MiSeq was used to sequence the full-length TCR alpha and beta libraries, which had been barcoded with multiplex adaptors. The paper's processing steps were these. For each of nine subset-tissue groups, sequencing data from the five patients were combined, and the groups were compared by unsupervised clustering of TCR gene usage. The Morisita-Horn index, with shared sequences weighted by their contribution to each repertoire, was used to calculate repertoire similarity. TCRdb redid the processing of the public reads, applying fastp at Q25 and MiXCR, and retained in-frame beta chains. Merged by CDR3 protein, the rows form single entries marked with the most common genes and DNA. The V and J calls were not made by the authors but by TCRdb's processing. The sample yields some 64,000 distinct CDR3 sequences; approximately 22% were counted once. The ten most abundant clones make up more than 2.5% of the sample.

The germline V gene yields SGDLS for CDR1 and YYNGEE for CDR2. From the cysteine up to the phenylalanine, the CDR3 has a length of 12 residues. Only the CDR3 region is kept as DNA, spanning 36 bases read in frame from base 1. Overall study results and their limits: The greatest overlap of tumor-infiltrating Treg TCR alpha and beta sequences was with tumor naive CD4+ T cells, followed next by blood naive CD4+ T cells. Tumor memory CD4+ T cell TCR gene usage was found to cluster with blood and lymph node memory CD4+ cells and with lymph node naive CD4+ cells. The validation in the larger cohort was limited to a single TCR beta V-J rearrangement instead of whole repertoires.

What was sequenced was memory CD4+ T cells sorted from a lymph node. The sample's cell subset or site label is to be understood as: memory CD4+ T cells, CD4+CD45RO+CD25-. The sequence was obtained from a female donor with breast cancer. The rearrangement combines TRBV9 with TRBJ2-2; the D segment may tentatively be TRBD1 or TRBD2, each giving 5 matched bases. DNA sequence: TGTGCCAGCAGCCCCTCCGAAGGGGAGCCGTTTTTT. Its coded protein is CASSPSEGEPFF.